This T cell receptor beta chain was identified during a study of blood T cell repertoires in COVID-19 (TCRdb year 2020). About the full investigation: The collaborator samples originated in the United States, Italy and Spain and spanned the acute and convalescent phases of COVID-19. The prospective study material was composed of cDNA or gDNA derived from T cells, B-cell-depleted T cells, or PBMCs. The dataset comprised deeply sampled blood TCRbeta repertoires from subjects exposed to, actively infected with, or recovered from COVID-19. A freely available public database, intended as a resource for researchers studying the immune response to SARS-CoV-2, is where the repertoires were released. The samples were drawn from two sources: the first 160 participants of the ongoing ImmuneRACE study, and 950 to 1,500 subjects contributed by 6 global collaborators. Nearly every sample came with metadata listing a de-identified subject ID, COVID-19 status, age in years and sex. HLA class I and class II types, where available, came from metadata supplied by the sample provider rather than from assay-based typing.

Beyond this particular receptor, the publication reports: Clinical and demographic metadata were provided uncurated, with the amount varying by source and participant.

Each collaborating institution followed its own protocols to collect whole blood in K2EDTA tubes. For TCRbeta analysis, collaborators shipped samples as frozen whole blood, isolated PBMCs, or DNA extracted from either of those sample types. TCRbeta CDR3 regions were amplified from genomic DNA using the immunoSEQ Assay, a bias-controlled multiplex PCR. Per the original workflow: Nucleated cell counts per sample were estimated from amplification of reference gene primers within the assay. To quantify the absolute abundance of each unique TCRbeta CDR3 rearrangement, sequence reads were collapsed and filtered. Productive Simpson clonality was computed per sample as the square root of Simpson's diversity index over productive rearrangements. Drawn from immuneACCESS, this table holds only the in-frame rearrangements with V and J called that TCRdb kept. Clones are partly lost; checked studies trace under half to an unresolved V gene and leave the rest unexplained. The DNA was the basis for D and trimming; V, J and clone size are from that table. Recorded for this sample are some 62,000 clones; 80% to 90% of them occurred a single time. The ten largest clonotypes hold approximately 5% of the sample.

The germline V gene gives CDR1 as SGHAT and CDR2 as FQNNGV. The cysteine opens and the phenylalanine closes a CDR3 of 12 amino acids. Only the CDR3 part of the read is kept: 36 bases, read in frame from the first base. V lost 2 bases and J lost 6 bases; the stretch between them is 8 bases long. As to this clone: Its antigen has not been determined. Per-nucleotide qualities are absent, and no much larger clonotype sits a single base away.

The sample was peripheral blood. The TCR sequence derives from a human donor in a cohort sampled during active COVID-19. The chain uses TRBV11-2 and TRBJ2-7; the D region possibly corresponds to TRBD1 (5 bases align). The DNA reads TGTGCCAGCAGCTTATTAGGGGTCGAGCAGTACTTC. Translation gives CASSLLGVEQYF.